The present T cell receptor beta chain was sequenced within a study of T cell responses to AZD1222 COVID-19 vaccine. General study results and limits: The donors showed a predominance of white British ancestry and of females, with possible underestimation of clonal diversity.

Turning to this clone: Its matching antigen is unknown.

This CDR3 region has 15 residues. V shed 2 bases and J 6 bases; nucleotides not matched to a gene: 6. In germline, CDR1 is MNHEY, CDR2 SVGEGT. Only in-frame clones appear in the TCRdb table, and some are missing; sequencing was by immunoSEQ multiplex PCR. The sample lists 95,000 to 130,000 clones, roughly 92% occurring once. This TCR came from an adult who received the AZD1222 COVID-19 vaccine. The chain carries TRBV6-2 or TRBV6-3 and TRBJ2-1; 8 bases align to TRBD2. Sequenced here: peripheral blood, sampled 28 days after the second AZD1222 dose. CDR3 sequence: CASSYPNGGVNEQFF. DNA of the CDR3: TGTGCCAGCAGTTACCCTAACGGGGGGGTCAATGAGCAGTTCTTC.